This T cell receptor (beta chain) stems from a study of cytomegalovirus exposure and HLA in healthy donors. Study-level points and caveats: Under in vitro conditions, a few CMV-associated chains were confirmed as specific for CMV antigens.

As for this clone: Antigen unknown. The junction and the germline gene differ at one end; a read error may be behind it.

The table came from immunoSEQ multiplex PCR; TCRdb's copy has only in-frame clones and leaves some out. In the table there are about 150,000 clones, 70% to 90% of which are singletons. The sequencing sample was made of PBMCs. This TCR derives from a man younger than 35 in good health and CMV-seronegative.

CDR3 nucleotide sequence: TGTGCCAGCAGCCACAGGATTAATGAAAGACTGTTTTTT. Amino acid sequence: CASSHRINERLFF. The chain employs TRBV7-9 and TRBJ1-4; possibly TRBD1 for D (5 bases). Germline-derived CDR1 and CDR2 are SEHNR and FQNEAQ (reference sequence). The CDR3 length is 13 residues.